A single sample gave rise to the 2 T cell receptor beta chains below, sequenced in a study of blood T cell repertoires in COVID-19. Using immunoSEQ multiplex PCR, the repertoire was profiled, and TCRdb retains in-frame clones only, with some absent. The data show 170,000 or so clones, with roughly nine tenths seen just once and 0.5% to 0.65% held by the top ten. Sequenced input: peripheral blood. These receptor sequences come from a man aged 45-65 years with acute or convalescent COVID-19.

J is TRBJ1-5 and V is TRBV19, with 7 bases identical to TRBD1. The CDR3 contains 15 residues. Germline trimming cut 9 bases from V and 3 bases from J; bases unmatched to any gene: 11. Germline V lookup: CDR1 LNHDA, CDR2 SQIVND (reference sequence). The CDR3 is CASDDRVGLNQPQHF. In DNA, the CDR3 is TGTGCCAGCGACGACAGGGTTGGCCTCAATCAGCCCCAGCATTTT.

This chain uses TRBV5-1 with TRBJ2-1; 10 nucleotides agree with TRBD2. V lost 3 bases and J lost 6; bases outside the gene matches: 9. This CDR3 is 16 amino acids long. From germline, CDR1 is SGHRS and CDR2 YFSETQ. Here the CDR3 DNA reads TGCGCCAGCAGCTCAGAACTAGCGGGAAGGCGCAATGAGCAGTTCTTC. This sequence encodes CASSSELAGRRNEQFF. Looking up the rest from reference TRBV5-1 and TRBJ2-1 gives the full variable domain: KAGVTQTPRYLIKTRGQQVTLSCSPISGHRSVSWYQQTPGQGLQFLFEYFSETQRNKGNFPGRFSGRQFSNSRSEMNVSTLELGDSALYLCASSSELAGRRNEQFFGPGTRLTVL.